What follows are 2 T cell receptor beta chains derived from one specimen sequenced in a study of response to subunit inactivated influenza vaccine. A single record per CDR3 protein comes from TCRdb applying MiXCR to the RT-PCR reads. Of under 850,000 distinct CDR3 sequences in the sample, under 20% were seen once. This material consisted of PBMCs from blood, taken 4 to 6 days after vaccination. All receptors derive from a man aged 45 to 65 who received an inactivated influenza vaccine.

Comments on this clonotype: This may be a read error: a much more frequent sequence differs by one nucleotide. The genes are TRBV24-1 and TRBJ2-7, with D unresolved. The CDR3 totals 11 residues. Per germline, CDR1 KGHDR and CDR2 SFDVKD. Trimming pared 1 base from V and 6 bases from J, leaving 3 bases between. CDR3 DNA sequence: TGTGCCACCAGTGATTTCTTCGAGCAGTACTTC. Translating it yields CATSDFFEQYF.

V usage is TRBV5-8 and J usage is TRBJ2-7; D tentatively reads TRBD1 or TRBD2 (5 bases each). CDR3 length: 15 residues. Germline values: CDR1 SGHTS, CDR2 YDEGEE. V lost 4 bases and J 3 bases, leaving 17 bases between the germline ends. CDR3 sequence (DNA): TGTGCCAGCAGCCCCCCGGGCAGGGAGTTCTACGAGCAGTACTTC. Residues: CASSPPGREFYEQYF.